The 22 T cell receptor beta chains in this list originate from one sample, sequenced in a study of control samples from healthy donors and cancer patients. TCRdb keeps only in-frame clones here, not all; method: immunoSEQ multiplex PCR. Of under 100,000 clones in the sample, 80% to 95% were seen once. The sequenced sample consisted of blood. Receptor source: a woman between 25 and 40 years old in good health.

The CDR3 loop reads CASSYRSSDEQYF. In DNA form, the CDR3 reads TGTGCCAGCAGTTACCGATCTAGCGACGAGCAGTACTTC. This chain uses TRBV6-5 with TRBJ2-7, with a tentative D call TRBD2 (6 bases). The V end was cut by 2 bases, the J end by 5 bases, with 10 bases between. The germline CDR1 and CDR2 sequences are MNHEY and SVGAGI. There are 13 residues in the CDR3.

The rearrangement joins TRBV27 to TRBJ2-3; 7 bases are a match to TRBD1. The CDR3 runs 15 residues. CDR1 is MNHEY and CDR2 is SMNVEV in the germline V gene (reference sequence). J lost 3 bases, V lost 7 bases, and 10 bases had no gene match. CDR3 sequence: CASNRYRGETDTQYF. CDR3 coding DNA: TGTGCCAGCAATAGGTACAGGGGTGAGACAGATACGCAGTATTTT.

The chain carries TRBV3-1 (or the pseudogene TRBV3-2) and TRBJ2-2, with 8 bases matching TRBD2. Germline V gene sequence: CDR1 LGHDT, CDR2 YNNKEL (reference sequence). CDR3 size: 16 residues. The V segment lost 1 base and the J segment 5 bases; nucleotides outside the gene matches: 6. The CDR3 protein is CASSQVHSGATGELFF. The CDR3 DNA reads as TGTGCCAGCAGCCAAGTTCATAGCGGGGCGACCGGGGAGCTGTTTTTT.

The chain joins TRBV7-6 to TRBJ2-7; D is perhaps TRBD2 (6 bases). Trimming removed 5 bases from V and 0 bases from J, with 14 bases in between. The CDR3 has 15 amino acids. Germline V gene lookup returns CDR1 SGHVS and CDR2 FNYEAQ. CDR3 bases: TGTGCCAGCAGCCCGGAGGCGGGGTCCTCCTACGAGCAGTACTTC. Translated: CASSPEAGSSYEQYF.

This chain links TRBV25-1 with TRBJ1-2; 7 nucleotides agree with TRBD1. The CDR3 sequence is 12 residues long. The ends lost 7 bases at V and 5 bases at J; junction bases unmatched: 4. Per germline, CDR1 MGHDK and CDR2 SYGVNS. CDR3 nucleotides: TGTGCCAGCAATGAGGGGGCATATGGCTACACCTTC. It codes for CASNEGAYGYTF.

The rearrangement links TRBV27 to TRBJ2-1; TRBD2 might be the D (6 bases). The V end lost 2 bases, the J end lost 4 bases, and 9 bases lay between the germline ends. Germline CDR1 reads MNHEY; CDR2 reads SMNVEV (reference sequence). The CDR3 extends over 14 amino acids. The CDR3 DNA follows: TGTGCCAGCAGTTTACCTAGCGCATACAATGAGCAGTTCTTC. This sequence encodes CASSLPSAYNEQFF.

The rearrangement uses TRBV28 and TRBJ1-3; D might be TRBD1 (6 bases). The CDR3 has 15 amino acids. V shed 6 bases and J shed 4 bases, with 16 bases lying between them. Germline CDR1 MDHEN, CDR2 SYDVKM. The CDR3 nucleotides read TGTGCCAGCAGCTCGACAGGAGTGTGGGGAAACACCATATATTTT. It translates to CASSSTGVWGNTIYF.

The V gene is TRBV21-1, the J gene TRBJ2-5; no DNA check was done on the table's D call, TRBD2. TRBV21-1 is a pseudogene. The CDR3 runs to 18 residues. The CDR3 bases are TGTGCCAGCAGCAAAAAGGGAGTACGGCGGGAGGGGCAAGAGACCCAGTACTTC. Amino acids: CASSKKGVRREGQETQYF.

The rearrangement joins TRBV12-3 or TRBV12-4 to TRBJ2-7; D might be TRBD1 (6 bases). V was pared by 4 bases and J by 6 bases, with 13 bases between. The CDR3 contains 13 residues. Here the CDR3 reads CASSSYTGFEQYF. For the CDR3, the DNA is TGTGCCAGCAGTTCCTACACAGGGTTCGAGCAGTACTTC.

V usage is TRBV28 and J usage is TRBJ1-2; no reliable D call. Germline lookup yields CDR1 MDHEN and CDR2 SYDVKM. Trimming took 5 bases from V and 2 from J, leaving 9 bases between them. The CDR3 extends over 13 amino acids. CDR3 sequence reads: CASSPIRNYGYTF. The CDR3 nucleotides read TGTGCCAGCAGTCCTATCCGAAACTATGGCTACACCTTC.

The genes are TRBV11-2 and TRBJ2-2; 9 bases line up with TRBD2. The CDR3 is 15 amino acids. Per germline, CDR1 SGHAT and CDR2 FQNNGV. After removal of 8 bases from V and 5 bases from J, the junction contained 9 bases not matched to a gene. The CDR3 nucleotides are TGTGCCAGCCCACAGGCGGGGGGGCCTACCGGGGAGCTGTTTTTT. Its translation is CASPQAGGPTGELFF.

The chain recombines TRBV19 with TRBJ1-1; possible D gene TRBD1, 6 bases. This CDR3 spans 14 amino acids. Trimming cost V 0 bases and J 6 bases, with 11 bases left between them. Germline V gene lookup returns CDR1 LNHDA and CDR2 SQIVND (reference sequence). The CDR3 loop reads CASSIDWAGAEAFF. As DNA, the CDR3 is TGTGCCAGTAGTATAGATTGGGCAGGGGCTGAAGCTTTCTTT.

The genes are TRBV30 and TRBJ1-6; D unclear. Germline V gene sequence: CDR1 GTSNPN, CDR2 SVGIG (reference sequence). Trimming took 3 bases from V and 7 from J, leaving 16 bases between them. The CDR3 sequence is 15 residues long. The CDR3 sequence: CAWRQVGMRNSPLHF. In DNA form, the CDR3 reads TGTGCCTGGAGACAAGTAGGCATGAGGAATTCACCCCTCCACTTT. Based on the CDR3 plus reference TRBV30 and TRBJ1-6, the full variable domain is SQTIHQWPATLVQPVGSPLSLECTVEGTSNPNLYWYRQAAGRGLQLLFYSVGIGQISSEVPQNLSASRPQDRQFILSSKKLLLSDSGFYLCAWRQVGMRNSPLHFGNGTRLTVT.

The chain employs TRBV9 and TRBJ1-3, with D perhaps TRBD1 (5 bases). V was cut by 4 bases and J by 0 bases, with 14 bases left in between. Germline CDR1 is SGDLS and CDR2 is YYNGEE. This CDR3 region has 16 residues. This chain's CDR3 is CASSKGEGFSGNTIYF. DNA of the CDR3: TGTGCCAGCAGCAAAGGGGAAGGTTTCTCTGGAAACACCATATATTTT.

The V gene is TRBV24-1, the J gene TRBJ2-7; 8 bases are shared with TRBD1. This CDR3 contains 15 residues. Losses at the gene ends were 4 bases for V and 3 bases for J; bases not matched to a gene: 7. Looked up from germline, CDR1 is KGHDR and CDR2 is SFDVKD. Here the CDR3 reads CATSEAGTGVYEQYF. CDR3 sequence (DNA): TGTGCCACCAGTGAGGCCGGGACAGGAGTCTACGAGCAGTACTTC.

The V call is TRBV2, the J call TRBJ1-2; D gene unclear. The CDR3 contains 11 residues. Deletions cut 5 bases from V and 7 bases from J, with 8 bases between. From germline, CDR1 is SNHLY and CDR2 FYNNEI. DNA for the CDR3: TGTGCCAGCAGTAGGGCAGTTGGCTACACCTTC. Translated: CASSRAVGYTF.

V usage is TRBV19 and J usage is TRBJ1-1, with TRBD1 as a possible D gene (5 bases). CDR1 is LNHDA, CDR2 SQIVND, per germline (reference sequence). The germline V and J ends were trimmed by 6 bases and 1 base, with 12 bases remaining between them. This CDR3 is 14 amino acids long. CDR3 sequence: CASRGERPNTEAFF. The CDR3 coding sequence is TGTGCCAGTAGGGGGGAGAGACCGAACACTGAAGCTTTCTTT.

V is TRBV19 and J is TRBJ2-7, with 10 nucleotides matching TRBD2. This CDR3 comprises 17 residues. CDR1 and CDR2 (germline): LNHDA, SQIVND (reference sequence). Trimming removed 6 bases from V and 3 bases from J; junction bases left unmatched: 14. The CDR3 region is CASSQVGLAERGYEQYF. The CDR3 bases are TGTGCCAGTAGCCAGGTTGGACTAGCGGAGAGGGGCTACGAGCAGTACTTC.

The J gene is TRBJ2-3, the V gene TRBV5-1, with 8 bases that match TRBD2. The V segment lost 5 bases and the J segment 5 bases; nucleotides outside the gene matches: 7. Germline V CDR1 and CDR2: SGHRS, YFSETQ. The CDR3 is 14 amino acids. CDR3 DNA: TGCGCCAGCAGGATGTTGAGCGGGAGAGATACGCAGTATTTT. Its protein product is CASRMLSGRDTQYF.

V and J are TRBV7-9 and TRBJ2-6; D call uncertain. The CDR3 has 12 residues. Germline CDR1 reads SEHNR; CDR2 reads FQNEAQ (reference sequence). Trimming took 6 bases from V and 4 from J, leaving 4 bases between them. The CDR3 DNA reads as TGTGCCAGCAGTCCCGGGGCCAACGTCCTGACTTTC. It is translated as CASSPGANVLTF.

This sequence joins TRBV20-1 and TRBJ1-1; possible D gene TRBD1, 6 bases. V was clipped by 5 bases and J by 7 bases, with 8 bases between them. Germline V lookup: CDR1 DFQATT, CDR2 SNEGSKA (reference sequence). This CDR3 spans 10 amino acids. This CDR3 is CSARDIEAFF. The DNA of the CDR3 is TGCAGTGCTCGGGACATTGAAGCTTTCTTT.

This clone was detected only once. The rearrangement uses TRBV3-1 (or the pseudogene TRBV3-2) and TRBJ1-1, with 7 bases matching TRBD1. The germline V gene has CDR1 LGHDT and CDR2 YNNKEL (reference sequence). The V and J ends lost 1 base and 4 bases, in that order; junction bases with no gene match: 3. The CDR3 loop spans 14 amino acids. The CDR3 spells CASSQVSGGTEAFF. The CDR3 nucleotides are TGTGCCAGCAGCCAAGTGTCAGGGGGCACTGAAGCTTTCTTT.